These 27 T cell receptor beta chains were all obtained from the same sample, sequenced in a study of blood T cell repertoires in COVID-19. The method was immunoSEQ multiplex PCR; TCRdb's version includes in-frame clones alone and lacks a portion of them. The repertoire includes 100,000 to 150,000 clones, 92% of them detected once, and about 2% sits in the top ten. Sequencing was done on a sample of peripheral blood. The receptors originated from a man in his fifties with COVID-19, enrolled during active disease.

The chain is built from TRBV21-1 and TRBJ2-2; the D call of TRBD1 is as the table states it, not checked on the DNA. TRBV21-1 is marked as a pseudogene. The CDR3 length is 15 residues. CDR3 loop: CASSVQGKDTGELFF. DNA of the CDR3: TGTGCCAGCAGCGTGCAGGGGAAGGACACCGGGGAGCTGTTTTTT.

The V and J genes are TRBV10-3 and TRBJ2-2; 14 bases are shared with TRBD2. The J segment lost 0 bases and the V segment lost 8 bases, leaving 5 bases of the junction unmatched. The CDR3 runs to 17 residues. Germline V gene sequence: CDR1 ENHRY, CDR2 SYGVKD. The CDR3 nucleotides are TGTGCCATCGGCGGACTAGCGGGAGGTCCGAACACCGGGGAGCTGTTTTTT. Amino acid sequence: CAIGGLAGGPNTGELFF.

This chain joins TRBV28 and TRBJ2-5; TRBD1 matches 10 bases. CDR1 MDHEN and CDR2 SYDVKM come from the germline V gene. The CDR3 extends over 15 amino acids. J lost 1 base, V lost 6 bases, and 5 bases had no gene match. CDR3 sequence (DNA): TGTGCCAGCAGACGGGGACAGGGGTTCCAAGAGACCCAGTACTTC. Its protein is CASRRGQGFQETQYF.

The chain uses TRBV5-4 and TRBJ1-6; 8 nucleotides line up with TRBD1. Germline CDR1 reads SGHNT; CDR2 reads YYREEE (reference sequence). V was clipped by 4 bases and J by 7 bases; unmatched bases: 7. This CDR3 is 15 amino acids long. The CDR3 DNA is TGTGCCAGCAGCCCTCGGACAGGGACCAATTCACCCCTCCACTTT. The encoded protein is CASSPRTGTNSPLHF.

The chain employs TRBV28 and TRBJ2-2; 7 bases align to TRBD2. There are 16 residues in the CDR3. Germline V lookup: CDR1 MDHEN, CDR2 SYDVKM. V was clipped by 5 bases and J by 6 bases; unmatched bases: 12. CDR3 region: CASSPALGGFAGELFF. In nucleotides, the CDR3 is TGTGCCAGCAGTCCTGCCCTGGGAGGGTTCGCCGGGGAGCTGTTTTTT.

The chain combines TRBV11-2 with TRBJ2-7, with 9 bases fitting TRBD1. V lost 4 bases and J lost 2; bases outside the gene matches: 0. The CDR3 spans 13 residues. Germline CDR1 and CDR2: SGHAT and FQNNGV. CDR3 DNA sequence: TGTGCCAGCAGCTGGGACAGGGCCTACGAGCAGTACTTC. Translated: CASSWDRAYEQYF.

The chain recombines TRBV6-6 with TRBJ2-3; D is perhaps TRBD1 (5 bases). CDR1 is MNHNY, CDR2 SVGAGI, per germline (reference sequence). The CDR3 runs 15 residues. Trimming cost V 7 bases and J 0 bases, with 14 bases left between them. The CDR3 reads CASTQRGLSTDTQYF. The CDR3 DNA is TGTGCCAGCACCCAAAGGGGATTAAGCACAGATACGCAGTATTTT.

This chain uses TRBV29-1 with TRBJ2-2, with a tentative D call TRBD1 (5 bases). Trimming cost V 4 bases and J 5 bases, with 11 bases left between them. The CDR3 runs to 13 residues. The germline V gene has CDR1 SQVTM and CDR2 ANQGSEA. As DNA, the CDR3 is TGCAGCGTTGGCAGGGAAGTGACCGGGGAGCTGTTTTTT. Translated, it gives CSVGREVTGELFF.

The CDR3 protein is CASSAGYSGNTIYF. The CDR3 region has the DNA TGTGCCAGCAGCGCGGGTTACTCTGGAAACACCATATATTTT. The chain joins TRBV9 to TRBJ1-3; D is uncertain. V shed 3 bases and J shed 0 bases, with 7 bases lying between them. Germline V CDR1 and CDR2: SGDLS, YYNGEE. The CDR3 runs 14 residues.

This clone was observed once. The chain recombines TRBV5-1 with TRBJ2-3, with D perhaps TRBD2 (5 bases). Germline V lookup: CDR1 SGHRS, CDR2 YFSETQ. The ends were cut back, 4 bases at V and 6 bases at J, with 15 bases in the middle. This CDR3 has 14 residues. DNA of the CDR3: TGCGCCAGCAGCGACCTTACCGGGGAGGATACGCAGTATTTT. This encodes CASSDLTGEDTQYF.

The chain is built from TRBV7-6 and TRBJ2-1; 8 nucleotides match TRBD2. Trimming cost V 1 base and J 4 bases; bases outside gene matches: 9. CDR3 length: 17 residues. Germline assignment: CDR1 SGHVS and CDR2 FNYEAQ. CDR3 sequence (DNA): TGTGCCAGCAGCTTAGGTTTGGCGGGAGGTAATTACAATGAGCAGTTCTTC. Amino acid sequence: CASSLGLAGGNYNEQFF.

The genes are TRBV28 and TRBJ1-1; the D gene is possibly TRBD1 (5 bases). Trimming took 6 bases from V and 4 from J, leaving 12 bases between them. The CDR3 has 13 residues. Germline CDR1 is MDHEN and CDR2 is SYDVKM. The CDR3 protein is CASSQGVGTEAFF. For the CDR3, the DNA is TGTGCCAGCAGCCAAGGGGTTGGCACTGAAGCTTTCTTT.

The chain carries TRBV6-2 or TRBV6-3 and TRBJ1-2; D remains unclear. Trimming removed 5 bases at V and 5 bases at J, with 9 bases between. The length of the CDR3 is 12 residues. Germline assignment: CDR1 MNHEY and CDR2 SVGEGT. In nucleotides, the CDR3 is TGTGCCAGCAGTGACGAGAGGTATGGCTACACCTTC. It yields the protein CASSDERYGYTF.

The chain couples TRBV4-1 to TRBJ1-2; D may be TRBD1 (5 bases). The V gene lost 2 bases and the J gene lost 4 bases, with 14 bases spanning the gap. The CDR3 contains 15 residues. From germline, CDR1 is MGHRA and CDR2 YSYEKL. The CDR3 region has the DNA TGCGCCAGCAGCCAATATGGGGGGGGACTCTATGGCTACACCTTC. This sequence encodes CASSQYGGGLYGYTF.

CDR3 region: CASSTGGSGNYEQYF. In DNA form, the CDR3 reads TGTGCCAGTAGTACCGGGGGAAGCGGGAACTACGAGCAGTACTTC. The chain recombines TRBV19 with TRBJ2-7; 7 nucleotides match TRBD2. Per the germline V gene, CDR1 is LNHDA and CDR2 is SQIVND (reference sequence). The CDR3 sequence is 15 residues long. The V and J ends lost 4 bases and 3 bases, in that order; junction bases with no gene match: 9.

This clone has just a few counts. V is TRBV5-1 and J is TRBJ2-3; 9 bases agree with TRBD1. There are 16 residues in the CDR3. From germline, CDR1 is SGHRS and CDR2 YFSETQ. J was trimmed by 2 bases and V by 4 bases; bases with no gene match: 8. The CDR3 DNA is TGCGCCAGCAGCCTCTGGACAGGGGATTACACAGATACGCAGTATTTT. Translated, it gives CASSLWTGDYTDTQYF.

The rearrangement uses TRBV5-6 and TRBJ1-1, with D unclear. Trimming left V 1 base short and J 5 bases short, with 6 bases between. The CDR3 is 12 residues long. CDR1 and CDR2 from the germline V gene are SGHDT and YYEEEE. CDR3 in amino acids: CASSLSTTEAFF. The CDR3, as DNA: TGTGCCAGCAGCTTGTCCACAACTGAAGCTTTCTTT.

DNA of the CDR3: TGTGCCAGCAGCGTGGAGTCGGCCGGGGAGCTGTTTTTT. Translation: CASSVESAGELFF. This sequence joins TRBV9 and TRBJ2-2; D not certain. The CDR3 covers 13 residues. V lost 2 bases to trimming and J lost 6 bases, with 8 bases between them. CDR1 and CDR2 from the germline V gene are SGDLS and YYNGEE.

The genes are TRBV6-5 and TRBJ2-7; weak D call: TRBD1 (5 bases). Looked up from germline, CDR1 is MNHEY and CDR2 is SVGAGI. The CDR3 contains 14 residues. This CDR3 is CASADPPEDTLIDV. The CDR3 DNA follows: TGTGCCAGCGCCGACCCTCCCGAGGACACCCTTATAGACGTC.

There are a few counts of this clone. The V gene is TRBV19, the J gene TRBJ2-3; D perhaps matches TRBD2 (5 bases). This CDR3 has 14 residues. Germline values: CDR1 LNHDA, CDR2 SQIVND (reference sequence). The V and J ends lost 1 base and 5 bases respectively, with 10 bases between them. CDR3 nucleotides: TGTGCCAGTAGTATAGTGCTAGCCAGAGATACGCAGTATTTT. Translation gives CASSIVLARDTQYF.

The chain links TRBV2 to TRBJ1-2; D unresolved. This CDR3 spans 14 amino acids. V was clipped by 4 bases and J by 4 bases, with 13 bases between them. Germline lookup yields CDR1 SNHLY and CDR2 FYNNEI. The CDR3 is CASSGEANSYGYTF. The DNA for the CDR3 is TGTGCCAGCAGTGGGGAGGCGAACTCCTATGGCTACACCTTC.

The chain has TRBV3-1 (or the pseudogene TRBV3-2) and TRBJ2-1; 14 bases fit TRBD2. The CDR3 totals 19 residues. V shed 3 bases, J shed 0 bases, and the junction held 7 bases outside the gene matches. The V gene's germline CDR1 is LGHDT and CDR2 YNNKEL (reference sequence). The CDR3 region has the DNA TGTGCCAGCAGCCATGAGGGACTAGCGGGAGATACCTCCTACAATGAGCAGTTCTTC. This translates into CASSHEGLAGDTSYNEQFF.

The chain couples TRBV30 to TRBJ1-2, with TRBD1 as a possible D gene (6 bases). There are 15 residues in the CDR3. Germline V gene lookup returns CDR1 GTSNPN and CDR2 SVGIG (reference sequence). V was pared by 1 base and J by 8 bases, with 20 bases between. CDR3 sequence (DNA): TGTGCCTGGAGTGGGTTGGTACAGGGAGTAAGGGGCTACACCTTC. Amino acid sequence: CAWSGLVQGVRGYTF.

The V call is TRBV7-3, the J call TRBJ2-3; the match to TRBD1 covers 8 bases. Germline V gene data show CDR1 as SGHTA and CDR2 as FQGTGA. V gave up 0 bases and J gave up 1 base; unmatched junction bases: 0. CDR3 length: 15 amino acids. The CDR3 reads CASSLTGQGTDTQYF. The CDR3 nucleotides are TGTGCCAGCAGCTTAACGGGACAGGGCACAGATACGCAGTATTTT.

The CDR3, as DNA: TGTGCCAGTAGTATTGGGACAGGGGGCGGTTCAAGTCAGCCCCAGCATTTT. Its translation: CASSIGTGGGSSQPQHF. V usage is TRBV19 and J usage is TRBJ1-5, with 12 positions matching TRBD1. The CDR3 has 17 amino acids. V lost 3 bases to trimming and J lost 6 bases; unmatched junction nucleotides: 9. CDR1 and CDR2 (germline): LNHDA, SQIVND (reference sequence).

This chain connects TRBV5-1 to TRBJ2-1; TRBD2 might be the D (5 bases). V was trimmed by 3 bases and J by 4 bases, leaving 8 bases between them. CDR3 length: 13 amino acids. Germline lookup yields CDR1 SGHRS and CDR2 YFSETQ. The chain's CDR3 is CASSSEGYNEQFF. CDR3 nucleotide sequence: TGCGCCAGCAGCTCAGAGGGATACAATGAGCAGTTCTTC. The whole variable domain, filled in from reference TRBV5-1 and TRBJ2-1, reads KAGVTQTPRYLIKTRGQQVTLSCSPISGHRSVSWYQQTPGQGLQFLFEYFSETQRNKGNFPGRFSGRQFSNSRSEMNVSTLELGDSALYLCASSSEGYNEQFFGPGTRLTVL.

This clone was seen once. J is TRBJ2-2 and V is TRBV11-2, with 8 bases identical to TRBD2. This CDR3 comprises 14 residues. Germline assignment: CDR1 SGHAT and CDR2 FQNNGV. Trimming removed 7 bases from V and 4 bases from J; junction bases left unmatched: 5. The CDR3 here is CASMTSVATGELFF. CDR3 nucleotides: TGTGCCAGCATGACTAGCGTGGCCACCGGGGAGCTGTTTTTT.